This TCR beta chain stems from a study of cytomegalovirus exposure and HLA in healthy donors. Findings and limits, study-wide: An apparent linkage of common viral pathogens to several of the most significant clusters emerged in a later analysis. The study dropped some indistinguishable V segments, TRBV6-2 and TRBV6-3 among them. Most of the TCR beta V segments (in an earlier analysis) were productive either about 87% or about 30% of the time. Rare sequences made up most TCRs, while some public TCRs were found in many donors.

A single count supports this clone. Its antigen remains unknown. The CDR3 length is 16 residues. Germline values: CDR1 MGHDK, CDR2 SYGVNS. V lost 5 bases, J lost 1 base, and 7 bases stayed unmatched. It was with 60 Vbeta and 13 Jbeta primers that the PCR ran. Here immunoSEQ multiplex PCR was the method, and the copy in TCRdb shows in-frame clones only, minus some. The sample consists of some 130,000 clones, 70% to 80% of them appearing once. The clonotype was recovered from a man aged 40-55 years in good health and CMV-seropositive. Sequencing was carried out using PBMCs. This chain connects TRBV25-1 to TRBJ2-3; TRBD2 matches 9 bases. CDR3 DNA: TGTGCCAGCAGTTCCCGTTCTAGCGGGGGCACAGATACGCAGTATTTT. Translating gives CASSSRSSGGTDTQYF. Supplemented by reference TRBV25-1 and TRBJ2-3, the full variable domain reads EADIYQTPRYLVIGTGKKITLECSQTMGHDKMYWYQQDPGMELHLIHYSYGVNSTEKGDLSSESTVSRIRTEHFPLTLESARPSHTSQYLCASSSRSSGGTDTQYFGPGTRLTVL.